This T cell receptor beta chain was sequenced in a study of shared clonotypes between healthy human individuals. The donors, all of them Caucasian adults, lived in Nashville, Tennessee. The V gene end was trimmed by 6 bases and the J gene end by 8 bases; junction bases not matched to a gene: 11. Looked up from germline, CDR1 is LNHDA and CDR2 is SQIVND (reference sequence). CDR3 length: 15 amino acids. Every subset's genomic DNA went evenly onto several immunoSEQ plates. Some clones are missing from TCRdb's copy, which holds only in-frame ones; the method was immunoSEQ multiplex PCR. The data hold about 1.1 million clones, with around 77% observed a single time.

Sequenced material: memory CD4+ T cells from PBMCs. Subset in this sample: CD45RA-negative fraction. This TCR came from a man younger than 35 in good health. Some clones in this sample may be carry-over from other donors' samples. The chain employs TRBV19 and TRBJ1-4; TRBD1 agrees at 8 bases. CDR3 coding DNA: TGTGCCAGTAGCGCCCGGACAGGGAATGTCGAAAAACTGTTTTTT. It yields the protein CASSARTGNVEKLFF.